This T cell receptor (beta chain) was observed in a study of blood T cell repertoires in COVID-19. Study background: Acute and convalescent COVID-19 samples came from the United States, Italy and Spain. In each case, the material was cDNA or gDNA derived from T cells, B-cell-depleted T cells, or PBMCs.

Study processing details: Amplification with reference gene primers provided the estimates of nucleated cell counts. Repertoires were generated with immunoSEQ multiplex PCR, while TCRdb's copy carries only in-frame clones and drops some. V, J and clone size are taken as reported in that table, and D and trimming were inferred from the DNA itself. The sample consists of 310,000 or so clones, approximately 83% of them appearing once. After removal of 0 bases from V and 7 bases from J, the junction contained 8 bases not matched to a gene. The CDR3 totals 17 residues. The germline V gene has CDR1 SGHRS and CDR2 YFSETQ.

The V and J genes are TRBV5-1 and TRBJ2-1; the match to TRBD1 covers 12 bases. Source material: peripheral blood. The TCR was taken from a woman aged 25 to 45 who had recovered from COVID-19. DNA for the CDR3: TGCGCCAGCAGCTTGGTGGGACAGGGGGCGAATCGTAATGAGCAGTTCTTC. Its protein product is CASSLVGQGANRNEQFF. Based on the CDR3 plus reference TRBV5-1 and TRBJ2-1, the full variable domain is KAGVTQTPRYLIKTRGQQVTLSCSPISGHRSVSWYQQTPGQGLQFLFEYFSETQRNKGNFPGRFSGRQFSNSRSEMNVSTLELGDSALYLCASSLVGQGANRNEQFFGPGTRLTVL.